A selection of T cell receptor beta chains follows, all from one sample in a study of cytomegalovirus exposure and HLA in healthy donors. Sequenced by immunoSEQ multiplex PCR; TCRdb stores in-frame clones only, minus some. The sample records 150,000 to 200,000 clones, over 70% being singletons. Sequenced material: PBMCs. These receptors all come from a male donor in good health and CMV-seronegative. Both conserved end residues are part of each CDR3. The D gene is left open where the match is weak. For some rows the clone size is stated as once, few or many, or as a class when expanded; others skip it.

d_gene: TRBD2
abundance: -
j_gene: TRBJ2-7
v_gene: TRBV9
CDR3aa: CASSGDSGGAQEQYF
CDR3nt: TGTGCCAGCAGCGGAGATAGCGGGGGGGCACAGGAGCAGTACTTC

d_gene: TRBD2
abundance: -
j_gene: TRBJ2-2
v_gene: TRBV12-5
CDR3aa: CASGLPGLAGGPAGELFF
CDR3nt: TGTGCTAGTGGTTTGCCTGGACTTGCGGGGGGGCCGGCCGGGGAGCTGTTTTTT

d_gene: -
abundance: -
j_gene: TRBJ2-7
v_gene: TRBV19
CDR3aa: CASSRAGATIEQYF
CDR3nt: TGTGCCAGTAGTCGGGCAGGGGCCACGATCGAGCAGTACTTC

d_gene: -
abundance: few
j_gene: TRBJ1-4
v_gene: TRBV29-1
CDR3aa: CSVDRDGGKLFF
CDR3nt: TGCAGCGTTGACAGGGACGGGGGAAAACTGTTTTTT

d_gene: -
abundance: -
j_gene: TRBJ2-3
v_gene: TRBV6-5
CDR3aa: CATLGGSGDTQYF
CDR3nt: TGTGCCACCTTAGGAGGGAGTGGAGATACGCAGTATTTT

d_gene: -
abundance: few
j_gene: TRBJ1-5
v_gene: TRBV5-6
CDR3aa: CASSLVASNQPQHF
CDR3nt: TGTGCCAGCAGCTTGGTAGCATCCAATCAGCCCCAGCATTTT

d_gene: -
abundance: -
j_gene: TRBJ1-5
v_gene: TRBV10-3
CDR3aa: CAISESGGGSNQPQHF
CDR3nt: TGTGCCATCAGTGAGTCAGGGGGAGGGAGCAATCAGCCCCAGCATTTT

d_gene: TRBD2
abundance: few
j_gene: TRBJ2-3
v_gene: TRBV19
CDR3aa: CASSPGGVTDTQYF
CDR3nt: TGTGCCAGTAGTCCCGGGGGGGTAACAGATACGCAGTATTTT

d_gene: -
abundance: -
j_gene: TRBJ1-5
v_gene: TRBV2
CDR3aa: CASSGGGNQPQHF
CDR3nt: TGTGCCAGCAGTGGCGGCGGGAATCAGCCCCAGCATTTT

d_gene: -
abundance: -
j_gene: TRBJ2-1
v_gene: TRBV5-1
CDR3aa: CASSFSQSYNEQFF
CDR3nt: TGCGCCAGCAGCTTTTCCCAATCCTACAATGAGCAGTTCTTC

d_gene: TRBD1
abundance: -
j_gene: TRBJ2-3
v_gene: TRBV7-9
CDR3aa: CASSSGTGDTQYF
CDR3nt: TGTGCCAGCAGCTCAGGGACAGGAGATACGCAGTATTTT

d_gene: -
abundance: -
j_gene: TRBJ2-1
v_gene: TRBV7-2
CDR3aa: CASSAGLYNEQFF
CDR3nt: TGTGCCAGCAGCGCGGGACTTTACAATGAGCAGTTCTTC

d_gene: TRBD1
abundance: -
j_gene: TRBJ1-3
v_gene: TRBV9
CDR3aa: CASSVGTGNIIYF
CDR3nt: TGTGCCAGCAGCGTGGGGACAGGAAACATCATATATTTT

d_gene: -
abundance: once
j_gene: TRBJ2-7
v_gene: TRBV12-5
CDR3aa: CASGLQNEQYF
CDR3nt: TGTGCTAGTGGATTGCAGAACGAGCAGTACTTC

d_gene: TRBD1
abundance: few
j_gene: TRBJ1-3
v_gene: TRBV4-1
CDR3aa: CASSQDRTGPGNTIYF
CDR3nt: TGCGCCAGCAGCCAAGATCGGACAGGGCCAGGAAACACCATATATTTT

d_gene: TRBD1
abundance: -
j_gene: TRBJ1-5
v_gene: TRBV5-6
CDR3aa: CASSPSGGYQPQHF
CDR3nt: TGTGCCAGCAGCCCGTCAGGGGGCTATCAGCCCCAGCATTTT

d_gene: -
abundance: once
j_gene: TRBJ2-7
v_gene: TRBV27
CDR3aa: CASIPTESSYEQYF
CDR3nt: TGTGCCAGCATCCCGACTGAGAGCTCCTACGAGCAGTACTTC

d_gene: TRBD1
abundance: -
j_gene: TRBJ1-5
v_gene: TRBV28
CDR3aa: CASLRTGVNQPQHF
CDR3nt: TGTGCCAGCCTCCGGACAGGTGTTAATCAGCCCCAGCATTTT

d_gene: -
abundance: -
j_gene: TRBJ2-3
v_gene: TRBV28
CDR3aa: CASSLSRGTDTQYF
CDR3nt: TGTGCCAGCAGCCTAAGTCGCGGGACAGATACGCAGTATTTT

d_gene: -
abundance: -
j_gene: TRBJ1-1
v_gene: TRBV5-6
CDR3aa: CASSLGGVNTEAFF
CDR3nt: TGTGCCAGCAGCCTCGGGGGGGTGAACACTGAAGCTTTCTTT

d_gene: TRBD1
abundance: -
j_gene: TRBJ2-1
v_gene: TRBV6-5
CDR3aa: CANSPGGEQFF
CDR3nt: TGTGCTAACAGTCCAGGGGGTGAGCAGTTCTTC

d_gene: -
abundance: -
j_gene: TRBJ1-3
v_gene: TRBV6-6
CDR3aa: CASGGTNSGNTIYF
CDR3nt: TGTGCCAGCGGGGGCACGAACTCTGGAAACACCATATATTTT

d_gene: TRBD1
abundance: -
j_gene: TRBJ2-1
v_gene: TRBV6-5
CDR3aa: CASSYLRGQVYNEQFF
CDR3nt: TGTGCCAGCAGTTACCTACGGGGACAGGTCTACAATGAGCAGTTCTTC

d_gene: -
abundance: -
j_gene: TRBJ1-2
v_gene: TRBV10-3
CDR3aa: CAISESIGRGYQYGYTF
CDR3nt: TGTGCCATCAGTGAGTCGATTGGCAGGGGATATCAATATGGCTACACCTTC

d_gene: -
abundance: once
j_gene: TRBJ2-3
v_gene: TRBV25-1
CDR3aa: CASSEYRGADTQYF
CDR3nt: TGTGCCAGCAGTGAATATAGGGGCGCAGATACGCAGTATTTT

d_gene: TRBD1
abundance: few
j_gene: TRBJ2-7
v_gene: TRBV18
CDR3aa: CASSPWDRGAYEQYF
CDR3nt: TGTGCCAGCTCACCATGGGACAGGGGGGCCTACGAGCAGTACTTC

d_gene: -
abundance: -
j_gene: TRBJ2-7
v_gene: TRBV4-2
CDR3aa: CASSTSSGHKDEQYF
CDR3nt: TGTGCCAGCAGCACAAGTTCGGGACATAAGGACGAGCAGTACTTC

d_gene: -
abundance: -
j_gene: TRBJ2-1
v_gene: TRBV28
CDR3aa: CASSSRTGSEYNEQFF
CDR3nt: TGTGCCAGCAGTTCCCGTACCGGGAGTGAGTACAATGAGCAGTTCTTC